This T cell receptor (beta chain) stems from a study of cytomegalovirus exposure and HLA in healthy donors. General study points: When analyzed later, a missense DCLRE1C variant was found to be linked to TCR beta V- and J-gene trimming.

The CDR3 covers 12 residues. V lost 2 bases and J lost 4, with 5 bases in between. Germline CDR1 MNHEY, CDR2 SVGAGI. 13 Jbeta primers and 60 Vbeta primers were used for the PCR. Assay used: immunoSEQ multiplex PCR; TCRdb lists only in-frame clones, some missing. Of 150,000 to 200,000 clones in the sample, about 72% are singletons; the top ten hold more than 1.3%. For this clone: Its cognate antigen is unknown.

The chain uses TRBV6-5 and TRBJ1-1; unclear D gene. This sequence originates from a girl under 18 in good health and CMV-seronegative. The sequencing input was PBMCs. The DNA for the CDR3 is TGTGCCAGCAGTTACGAGGGCACTGAAGCTTTCTTT. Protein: CASSYEGTEAFF.